In this sample, the clone carrying this T cell receptor beta chain turned up a few times. Its matching antigen is unknown. This CDR3 has 15 residues. Looked up from germline, CDR1 is MNHEY and CDR2 is SMNVEV (reference sequence). V lost 3 bases, J lost 4 bases, and 6 bases stayed unmatched. The authors ran a second PCR of about 6 to 12 cycles using a sample-barcoded 5' primer and a J-beta primer mix. Per sample, CDR3-containing paired-end reads numbered at least 2.5 million. TCRdb re-analysed the 5' RACE reads in MiXCR, keeping a single row per CDR3 protein. Here the sample spans roughly 500,000 distinct CDR3 sequences, 27% being singletons. The data stem from a study of blood T cells in healthy people across ages. General observations from the study: No one knew whether donors had CMV, which possibly confounded expanded clonotype changes. Long-lived donors exceeded aged donors in naive CD4+ cells and diversity.

The rearrangement joins TRBV27 to TRBJ2-1; 7 bases are a match to TRBD1. Sequenced sample: blood. The receptor comes from a woman in her seventies in good health. CDR3 coding DNA: TGTGCCAGCAGTTTCCCGGGACAGTTGTACAATGAGCAGTTCTTC. This encodes CASSFPGQLYNEQFF.